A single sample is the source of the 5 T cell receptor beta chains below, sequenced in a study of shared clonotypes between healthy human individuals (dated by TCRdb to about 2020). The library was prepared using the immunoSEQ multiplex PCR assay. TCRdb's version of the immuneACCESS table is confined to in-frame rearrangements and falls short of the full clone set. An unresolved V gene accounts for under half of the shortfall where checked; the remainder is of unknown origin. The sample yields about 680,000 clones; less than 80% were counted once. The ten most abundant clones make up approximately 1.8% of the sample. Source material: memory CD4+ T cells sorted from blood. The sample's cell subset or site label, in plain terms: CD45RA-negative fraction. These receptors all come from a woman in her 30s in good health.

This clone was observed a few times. In DNA, the CDR3 is TGTGCCAGCAGGATGAAAAGGGCAAGCTACACCTTC. This codes for CASRMKRASYTF. V usage is TRBV6-5 and J usage is TRBJ1-2, with unresolved D. The CDR3 has 12 amino acids. The germline CDR1 and CDR2 sequences are MNHEY and SVGAGI. The germline V and J ends were trimmed by 6 bases and 9 bases, with 14 bases remaining between them.

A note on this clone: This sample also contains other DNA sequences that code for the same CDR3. The CDR3 bases are TGCGCCAGCAGCTTGACCGGAGGTGGGACTGAAGCTTTCTTT. Its protein is CASSLTGGGTEAFF. The chain employs TRBV5-1 and TRBJ1-1; no clear D gene. Germline CDR1 SGHRS, CDR2 YFSETQ. V was cut by 1 base and J by 5 bases, with 12 bases left in between. There are 14 residues in the CDR3.

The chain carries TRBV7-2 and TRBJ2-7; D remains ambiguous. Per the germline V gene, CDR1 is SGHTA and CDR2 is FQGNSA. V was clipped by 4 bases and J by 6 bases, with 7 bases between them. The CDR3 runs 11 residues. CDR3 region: CASSSSSEQYF. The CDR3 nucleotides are TGTGCCAGCAGCTCCTCGAGCGAGCAGTACTTC.

CDR3 DNA: TGCGCCAGCAGCTCTGGACTAGCGGGTCCGACCGGGGAGCTGTTTTTT. Residues: CASSSGLAGPTGELFF. The rearrangement uses TRBV5-1 and TRBJ2-2, with 11 bases fitting TRBD2. V shed 3 bases and J 5 bases; nucleotides not matched to a gene: 6. This CDR3 is built from 16 residues. Germline loops: CDR1 SGHRS, CDR2 YFSETQ.

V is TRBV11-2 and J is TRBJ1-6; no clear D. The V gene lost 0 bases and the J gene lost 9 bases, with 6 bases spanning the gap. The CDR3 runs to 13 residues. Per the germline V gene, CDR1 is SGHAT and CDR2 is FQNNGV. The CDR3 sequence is CASSLDHTSPLHF. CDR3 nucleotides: TGTGCCAGCAGCTTAGATCACACTTCACCCCTCCACTTT. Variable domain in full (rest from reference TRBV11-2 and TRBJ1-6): EAGVAQSPRYKIIEKRQSVAFWCNPISGHATLYWYQQILGQGPKLLIQFQNNGVVDDSQLPKDRFSAERLKGVDSTLKIQPAKLEDSAVYLCASSLDHTSPLHFGNGTRLTVT.